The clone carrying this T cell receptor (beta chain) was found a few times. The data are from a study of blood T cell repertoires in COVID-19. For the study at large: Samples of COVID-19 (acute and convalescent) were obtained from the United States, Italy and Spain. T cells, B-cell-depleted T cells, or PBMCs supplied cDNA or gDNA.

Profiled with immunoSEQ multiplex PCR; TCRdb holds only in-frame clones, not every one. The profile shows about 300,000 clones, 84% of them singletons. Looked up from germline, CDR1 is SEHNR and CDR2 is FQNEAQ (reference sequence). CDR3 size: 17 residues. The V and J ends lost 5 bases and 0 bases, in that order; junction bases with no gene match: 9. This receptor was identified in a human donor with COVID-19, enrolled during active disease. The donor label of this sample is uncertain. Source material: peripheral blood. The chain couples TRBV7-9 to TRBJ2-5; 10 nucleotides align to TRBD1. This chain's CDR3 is CASSHSGGQGYQETQYF. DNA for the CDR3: TGTGCCAGCAGCCACTCGGGGGGACAGGGGTACCAAGAGACCCAGTACTTC. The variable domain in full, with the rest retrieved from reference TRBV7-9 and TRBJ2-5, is DTGVSQNPRHKITKRGQNVTFRCDPISEHNRLYWYRQTLGQGPEFLTYFQNEAQLEKSRLLSDRFSAERPKGSFSTLEIQRTEQGDSAMYLCASSHSGGQGYQETQYFGPGTRLLVL.